The clone carrying this T cell receptor (beta chain) was detected a few times. There are 16 residues in the CDR3. The germline CDR1 and CDR2 sequences are MDHEN and SYDVKM. The V gene lost 4 bases and the J gene lost 1 base, with 16 bases spanning the gap. These data come from a study of blood T cells in healthy people across ages. For the second PCR, which ran for roughly 7 to 11 cycles, a sample-barcoded 5' primer and a J-beta primer mix were used. Each cDNA was tagged by a template-switch adaptor containing 12 random nucleotides. There were at least 3 million CDR3-containing paired-end reads obtained from each sample. TCRdb processed the 5' RACE reads anew with MiXCR; each CDR3 protein has one entry. The data hold fewer than 1,200,000 distinct CDR3 sequences, with around 27% observed a single time. These sequences were also reported in another study, on T cells of mothers and their children. That source notes: Relative to unrelated pairs, biologically related mother-child dyads exhibited marginally greater, non-significant overlap. Detection yielded no persistent microchimeric T cell clones.

V usage is TRBV28 and J usage is TRBJ2-5; D could derive from TRBD1 or TRBD2 (5 bases each). Sequenced: blood. The TCR originated in a girl aged 2 to 10 in good health. In DNA, the CDR3 is TGTGCCAGCAGTTCAAACCGGGGCACCGGCCAAGAGACCCAGTACTTC. The encoded protein is CASSSNRGTGQETQYF.